The T cell receptor (beta chain) described here comes from a study of shared clonotypes between healthy human individuals (dated by TCRdb to 2018 to 2020). Study-level background: The cohort comprised two women and a few men aged 18 to 49 years. To estimate repertoire size and how much clonotype sharing occurs between individuals, the study deeply sequenced the blood TCR repertoires of several healthy adults. For each donor, CD4 naive and CD4 memory were each run on three plates, CD8 naive on two plates, and CD8 memory on one plate. Per donor, leukapheresis produced somewhere between about 0.94 and 9.5 billion PBMCs. Different laboratories and diverse techniques were used to prepare libraries and sequence TCR repertoires, to increase sequencing depth and limit assay-specific biases. General findings and caveats noted by the study authors: Clonotypes shared by all four sorted-subset donors showed higher generation probabilities than non-shared clonotypes. When a few donors were compared, the shared fraction of clonotypes was around 5.1% for naive CD4, around 4% for naive CD8, 2.3% for memory CD4, and less than 0.45% for memory CD8. Only blood was sampled, and tissue TCR repertoires likely differ from those in blood. The genetic and exposure-history diversity represented was limited by the small number of donors. Rarefaction of sorted-subset datasets indicated incomplete sequencing despite the large sequencing depth. Naive subsets generally had larger estimated clonotype richness than memory subsets. Based on pairwise subsampling, the degree of clonotype sharing among donors was expected to be affected by sequencing depth.

V is cut by 5 bases and J by 6 bases, and the space between the germline ends is 12 bases. From the cysteine up to the phenylalanine, the CDR3 has a length of 13 residues. Only CDR3 DNA is held: 39 bases, read in frame from base 1. As encoded in the germline V gene, CDR1 is MDHEN while CDR2 is SYDVKM. TCR CDR3 regions were amplified from genomic DNA by multiplex PCR using the deep immunoSEQ assay. Extracted genomic DNA from each cell subset was spread evenly across all wells of several immunoSEQ 96-well plates, with each plate serving as a replicate. For sorted subsets, about 0.2 ug genomic DNA, equal to 25,000 to 35,000 T cell genomes, was loaded into each replicate PCR. Purified libraries were measured with a Qubit 3.0 fluorometer, size-checked on a Bioanalyzer 2100, and measured again with the KAPA Library Quantification kit. Every immunoSEQ 96-well plate was sequenced on a separate single-read 150-cycle Illumina NextSeq 550 flow cell. Per the original workflow: Because the immunoSEQ output included only junctional sequences and no quality scores, the filtering could not be the same as the filtering used for full-length reads. To assign V/J genes and CDR3, sequences were annotated using PyIR, a Python wrapper for IgBLAST v1.9, with IMGT germline references. Reads were filtered out if the reads had weak V/J assignments (E-value above 1e-6), no CDR3, stop codons, out-of-frame junctions, or ambiguous translated residues. V3J clonotypes were defined as sequences sharing an identical inferred V gene, J gene, and CDR3 amino acid sequence. To compute the percentage overlap between repertoires, the number of shared unique clonotypes was divided by the size of the smaller repertoire. Richness of each repertoire was evaluated using RTK rarefaction, the Chao1 estimator, and Recon v2.1 estimates of unobserved clonotypes. Generation probabilities for all TCRbeta clonotypes obtained by the gDNA method from a handful of donors were computed using OLGA. TCRdb took over this immuneACCESS table, retaining in-frame rearrangements with V and J assigned. Such tables are incomplete; in checked studies, under half of the missing clones stem from an unresolved V gene, and the remainder is unexplained. V and J calls and clone size are those listed in that table; D and trimming were worked out from the DNA. This sample gives approximately 530,000 clones in total; approximately 95% of them show up just once. Together, the top ten hold 0.055% to 0.075% of the sample.

On this clone itself: Its antigen remains unidentified. No base quality information exists; no much larger clone differs at one position.

The donors were healthy, HIV-negative adults with no recently reported acute infections or vaccinations. Every donor was a Caucasian adult living in Nashville, Tennessee, USA. Magnetic negative selection was used to enrich CD4+ T cells, after which naive cells were positively selected on CD45RA and the negative fraction became the memory subset. Blood was obtained by leukapheresis, after which PBMCs were separated by Ficoll-Histopaque density gradient centrifugation and cryopreserved in liquid nitrogen vapor phase. Purity and quantity of every magnetically sorted T cell population were checked by analytical flow cytometry. From each sorted fraction, genomic DNA was isolated and quantified by UV absorbance on a Nanodrop 2000c.

Recombination linked TRBV28 to TRBJ2-3; a weak D assignment points to TRBD2 (6 bases agree). The source of this sequence is a woman between 25 and 40 years old in good health. Sequences were obtained from naive CD4+ T cells sorted from blood. The cell subset or site label of this sample denotes: CD45RA+ positively selected. The DNA sequence is TGTGCCAGCAGTAGACTAGGGGTGGATACGCAGTATTTT. Its translation is CASSRLGVDTQYF. Where the CDR3 stops, the reference TRBV28 and TRBJ2-3 genes take over; the full variable domain is DVKVTQSSRYLVKRTGEKVFLECVQDMDHENMFWYRQDPGLGLRLIYFSYDVKMKEKGDIPEGYSVSREKKERFSLILESASTNQTSMYLCASSRLGVDTQYFGPGTRLTVL.